A single T cell receptor beta chain is shown here with its context. What it binds is unknown. There are 11 residues in the CDR3. The V and J ends lost 11 bases and 4 bases respectively, with 12 bases between them. Per the germline V gene, CDR1 is MNHEY and CDR2 is SMNVEV (reference sequence). This sample stems from a study of graft-versus-host responses after intestinal transplantation. At the level of the study: Each recipient received anti-thymocyte globulin induction, then tacrolimus and steroids for approximately 3 years.

Study results and limitations: Early post-transplant HvG declines tracked with peak circulating GvH clone levels. GvH clonotypes were identified within recipient marrow, with a subset emerging first in ileum or blood.

Sequenced by immunoSEQ multiplex PCR; TCRdb stores in-frame clones only, minus some. This table holds tens of thousands of clones, 90% to 95% found once. V is TRBV27 and J is TRBJ2-7, with D possibly matching TRBD2 (5 bases). The clonotype originates from a human donor who received an intestinal transplant. Here the sequenced sample was unstimulated CD8+ T cells sorted from spleen or lymph node cells, taken before intestinal transplant. CDR3 in DNA: TGTGCCTCGGGGTCTGGATACGAGCAGTACTTC. This gives the protein CASGSGYEQYF.